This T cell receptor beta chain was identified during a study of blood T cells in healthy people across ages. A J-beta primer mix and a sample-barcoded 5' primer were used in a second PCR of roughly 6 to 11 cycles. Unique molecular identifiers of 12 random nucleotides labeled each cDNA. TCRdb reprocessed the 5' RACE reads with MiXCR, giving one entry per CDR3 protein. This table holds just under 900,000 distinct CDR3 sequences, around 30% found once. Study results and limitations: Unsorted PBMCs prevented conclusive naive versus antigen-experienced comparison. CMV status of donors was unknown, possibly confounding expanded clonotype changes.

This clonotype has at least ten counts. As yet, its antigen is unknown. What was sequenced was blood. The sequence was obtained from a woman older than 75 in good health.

This CDR3 reads CASSVAGVSNEQFF. CDR3 bases: TGTGCCAGCAGCGTCGCGGGCGTTTCTAATGAGCAGTTCTTC. The V call is TRBV9, the J call TRBJ2-1, with D possibly being TRBD2 (5 bases). The germline V gene has CDR1 SGDLS and CDR2 YYNGEE. V was pared by 2 bases and J by 7 bases, with 13 bases between. The CDR3 is made up of 14 amino acids.